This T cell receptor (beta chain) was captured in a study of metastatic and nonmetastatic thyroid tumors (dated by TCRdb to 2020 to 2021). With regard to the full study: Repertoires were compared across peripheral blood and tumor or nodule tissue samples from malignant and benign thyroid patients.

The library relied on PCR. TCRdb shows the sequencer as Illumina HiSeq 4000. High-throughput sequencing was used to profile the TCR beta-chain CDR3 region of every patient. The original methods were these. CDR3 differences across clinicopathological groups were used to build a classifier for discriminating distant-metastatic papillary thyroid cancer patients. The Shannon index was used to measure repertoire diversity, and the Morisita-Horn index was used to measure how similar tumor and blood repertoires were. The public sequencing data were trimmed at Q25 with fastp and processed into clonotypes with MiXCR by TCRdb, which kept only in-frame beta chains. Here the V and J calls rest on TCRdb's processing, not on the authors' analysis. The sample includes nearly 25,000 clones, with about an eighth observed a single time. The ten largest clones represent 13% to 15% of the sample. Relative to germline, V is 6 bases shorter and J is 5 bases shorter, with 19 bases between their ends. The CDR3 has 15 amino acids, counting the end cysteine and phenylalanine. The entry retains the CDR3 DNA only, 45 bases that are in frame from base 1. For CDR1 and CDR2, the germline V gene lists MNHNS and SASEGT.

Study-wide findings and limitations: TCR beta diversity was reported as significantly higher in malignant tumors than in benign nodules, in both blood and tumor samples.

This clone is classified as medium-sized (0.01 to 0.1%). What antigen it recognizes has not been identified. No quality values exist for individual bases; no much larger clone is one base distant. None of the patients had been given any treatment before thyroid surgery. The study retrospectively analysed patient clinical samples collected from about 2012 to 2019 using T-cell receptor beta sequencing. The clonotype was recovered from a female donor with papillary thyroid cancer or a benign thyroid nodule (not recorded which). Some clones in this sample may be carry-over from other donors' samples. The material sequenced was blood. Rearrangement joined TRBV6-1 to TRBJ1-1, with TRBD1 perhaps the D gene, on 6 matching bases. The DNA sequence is TGTGCCAGCAGATGGGGACACCCCGAACGAACTGAAGCTTTCTTT. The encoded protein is CASRWGHPERTEAFF.